Only one count was recorded for the clone carrying this T cell receptor beta chain. Sequencing used immunoSEQ multiplex PCR; TCRdb keeps in-frame clones, though not all of them. The sample lists 45,000 or so clones, approximately 86% occurring once. Germline CDR1 reads SGHTA; CDR2 reads FQGNSA. CDR3 length equals 15 residues. Trimming left V 2 bases short and J 3 bases short, with 10 bases between. The sample belongs to a study of blood T cell repertoires in COVID-19. The specimen was peripheral blood. The chain recombines TRBV7-2 with TRBJ1-4; D ambiguous. This receptor was taken from a woman older than 75 in a cohort sampled during active or convalescent COVID-19. CDR3 sequence reads: CASSLSSGSNEKLFF. The CDR3 DNA sequence: TGTGCCAGCAGCTTAAGTTCGGGGTCTAATGAAAAACTGTTTTTT.